The rows below give T cell receptor beta chains drawn from one sample of a study of CD8+ T cells in alopecia areata. Sequencing used immunoSEQ multiplex PCR; TCRdb keeps in-frame clones, though not all of them. The sample includes approximately 5,400 clones, less than 75% seen only once; the top ten take about 10%. The sequencing used skin, collected at week 0. Receptors were obtained from a human donor with alopecia areata. The CDR3 runs from the conserved cysteine through the conserved F or W. The D gene is left open where the match is weak. The size entry is marked missing in some rows and otherwise reads once, few, many or a size class.

clone_size: -
j_call: TRBJ1-4
v_call: TRBV27
d_call: -
cdr3_aa: CASSLHFGRNEKLFF
cdr3_nt: TGTGCCAGCAGTTTACACTTCGGGAGGAATGAAAAACTGTTTTTT

clone_size: -
j_call: TRBJ2-2
v_call: TRBV2
d_call: -
cdr3_aa: CASDAPDAGAPGELFF
cdr3_nt: TGTGCCAGCGACGCACCCGATGCGGGGGCTCCCGGGGAGCTGTTTTTT

clone_size: few
j_call: TRBJ2-1
v_call: TRBV21-1
d_call: -
cdr3_aa: CASSKEGALLYNEQFF
cdr3_nt: TGTGCCAGCAGCAAAGAAGGGGCCCTTCTCTACAATGAGCAGTTCTTC

clone_size: -
j_call: TRBJ2-1
v_call: TRBV4-2
d_call: -
cdr3_aa: CASSPPATGRPSGAQFF
cdr3_nt: TGTGCCAGCAGCCCCCCGGCGACAGGCAGGCCATCTGGGGCGCAGTTCTTC

clone_size: once
j_call: TRBJ1-3
v_call: TRBV11-2
d_call: -
cdr3_aa: CASSPGPGNTIYF
cdr3_nt: TGTGCCAGCAGCCCGGGTCCTGGAAACACTATATATTTT

clone_size: few
j_call: TRBJ2-7
v_call: TRBV7-8
d_call: -
cdr3_aa: CASSFISGGKLYLSKGYEQYF
cdr3_nt: TGTGCCAGCAGCTTTATTTCGGGCGGCAAGCTTTATTTGTCAAAGGGCTACGAGCAGTACTTC

clone_size: -
j_call: TRBJ2-1
v_call: TRBV11-3
d_call: -
cdr3_aa: CASSLGSLYNEQFF
cdr3_nt: TGTGCCAGCAGCTTAGGCTCCTTATACAATGAGCAGTTCTTC

clone_size: -
j_call: TRBJ2-7
v_call: TRBV12-2
d_call: -
cdr3_aa: CASRLAEEQYF
cdr3_nt: TGTGCAAGTCGTCTGGCGGAGGAGCAGTACTTC

clone_size: few
j_call: TRBJ1-4
v_call: TRBV29-1
d_call: TRBD1
cdr3_aa: CSVVALDRFVGKLFF
cdr3_nt: TGCAGCGTTGTGGCCTTGGACAGGTTCGTGGGAAAACTGTTTTTT

clone_size: -
j_call: TRBJ1-4
v_call: TRBV11-2
d_call: -
cdr3_aa: CASSLGLQEELFF
cdr3_nt: TGTGCCAGCAGCTTAGGTCTACAGGAGGAACTGTTTTTT

clone_size: -
j_call: TRBJ1-1
v_call: TRBV6-5
d_call: TRBD1
cdr3_aa: CASSYRGPITEAFF
cdr3_nt: TGTGCCAGCAGTTATAGGGGGCCCATCACTGAAGCTTTCTTT

clone_size: -
j_call: TRBJ1-1
v_call: TRBV7-2
d_call: -
cdr3_aa: CASSLFGSAGQIFEAFF
cdr3_nt: TGTGCCAGCAGCTTATTCGGCTCGGCGGGTCAAATCTTTGAAGCTTTCTTT

clone_size: few
j_call: TRBJ2-3
v_call: TRBV4-2
d_call: -
cdr3_aa: CASSPRDRPDTQYF
cdr3_nt: TGTGCCAGCAGCCCGCGGGACAGACCAGATACGCAGTATTTT

clone_size: -
j_call: TRBJ1-5
v_call: TRBV27
d_call: -
cdr3_aa: CASSFDRSQHF
cdr3_nt: TGTGCCAGCAGTTTCGACAGGTCCCAGCATTTT

clone_size: -
j_call: TRBJ1-3
v_call: TRBV23-1
d_call: -
cdr3_aa: CASSLGCGNTIYF
cdr3_nt: TGCGCCAGCAGCCTCGGGTGTGGAAACACCATATATTTT

clone_size: -
j_call: TRBJ2-6
v_call: TRBV7-8
d_call: -
cdr3_aa: CASSARGASLSGANVLTF
cdr3_nt: TGTGCCAGCAGCGCAAGGGGGGCTTCTCTCTCTGGGGCCAACGTCCTGACTTTC

clone_size: -
j_call: TRBJ1-2
v_call: TRBV6-6
d_call: TRBD1
cdr3_aa: CASRNRDRGYGYTF
cdr3_nt: TGTGCCAGCAGAAACCGGGACAGGGGATATGGCTACACCTTC

clone_size: few
j_call: TRBJ1-4
v_call: TRBV4-1
d_call: -
cdr3_aa: CASSQAAREKLFF
cdr3_nt: TGCGCCAGCAGCCAAGCAGCCCGTGAAAAACTGTTTTTT

clone_size: -
j_call: TRBJ1-2
v_call: TRBV2
d_call: -
cdr3_aa: CASSESSPIYGYTF
cdr3_nt: TGTGCCAGCAGTGAATCGAGTCCGATATATGGCTACACCTTC

clone_size: few
j_call: TRBJ1-5
v_call: TRBV6-5
d_call: -
cdr3_aa: CASSLTYSNQPQHF
cdr3_nt: TGTGCCAGCAGTCTTACCTATAGCAATCAGCCCCAGCATTTT

clone_size: -
j_call: TRBJ2-7
v_call: TRBV7-9
d_call: TRBD2
cdr3_aa: CASSLDPGGAAYEQYF
cdr3_nt: TGTGCCAGCAGCTTAGATCCCGGGGGGGCCGCCTACGAGCAGTACTTC

clone_size: -
j_call: TRBJ2-3
v_call: TRBV7-9
d_call: TRBD1
cdr3_aa: CASSSPDRGGTDTQYF
cdr3_nt: TGTGCCAGCAGCTCGCCAGACAGGGGCGGCACAGATACGCAGTATTTT

clone_size: -
j_call: TRBJ1-2
v_call: TRBV4-2
d_call: -
cdr3_aa: CASSGTEANYGYTF
cdr3_nt: TGTGCCAGCAGCGGGACGGAGGCTAACTATGGCTACACCTTC

clone_size: once
j_call: TRBJ2-7
v_call: TRBV7-9
d_call: -
cdr3_aa: CASSRAGTYEQYF
cdr3_nt: TGTGCCAGCAGCCGGGCGGGCACCTACGAGCAGTACTTC

clone_size: -
j_call: TRBJ1-6
v_call: TRBV5-1
d_call: -
cdr3_aa: CASSFYGNSPLHF
cdr3_nt: TGCGCCAGCAGCTTCTACGGGAATTCACCCCTCCACTTT

clone_size: -
j_call: TRBJ2-3
v_call: TRBV7-9
d_call: -
cdr3_aa: CASSLQGTLTQYF
cdr3_nt: TGTGCCAGCAGCTTGCAGGGGACTCTTACGCAGTATTTT

clone_size: once
j_call: TRBJ1-5
v_call: TRBV7-8
d_call: TRBD1
cdr3_aa: CASSLTGVNQPQHF
cdr3_nt: TGTGCCAGCAGCTTAACAGGGGTCAATCAGCCCCAGCATTTT

clone_size: -
j_call: TRBJ2-7
v_call: TRBV6-6
d_call: -
cdr3_aa: CASADYEQYF
cdr3_nt: TGTGCCAGTGCTGATTACGAGCAGTACTTC